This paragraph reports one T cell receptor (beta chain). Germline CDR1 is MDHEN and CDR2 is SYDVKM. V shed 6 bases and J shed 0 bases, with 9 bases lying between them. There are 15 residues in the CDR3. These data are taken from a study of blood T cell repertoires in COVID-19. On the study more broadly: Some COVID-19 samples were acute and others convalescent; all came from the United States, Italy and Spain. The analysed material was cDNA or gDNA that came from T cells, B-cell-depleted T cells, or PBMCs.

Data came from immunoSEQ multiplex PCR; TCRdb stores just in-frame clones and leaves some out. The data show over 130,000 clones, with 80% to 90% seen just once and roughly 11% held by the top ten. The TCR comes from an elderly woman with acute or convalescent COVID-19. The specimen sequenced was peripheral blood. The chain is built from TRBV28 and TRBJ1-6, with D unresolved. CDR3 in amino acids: CASSRAGSYNSPLHF. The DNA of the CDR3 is TGTGCCAGCAGCCGAGCGGGCTCCTATAATTCACCCCTCCACTTT.